Below are 28 T cell receptor beta chains sequenced from a single sample in a study of OX40 agonist ivuxolimab in advanced cancers. Clones were read by immunoSEQ multiplex PCR, and TCRdb kept only the in-frame ones, dropping some. Found here are tens of thousands of clones, over 80% of them singletons; the top ten hold over 7%. The sequences come from CD4+ or CD8+ T cells sorted from blood, collected in a trial of the OX40 agonist ivuxolimab. Receptors were obtained from an adult with an advanced solid tumor such as melanoma, head and neck, liver or kidney cancer.

This chain joins TRBV27 and TRBJ2-1; weak D call: TRBD2 (5 bases). V lost 5 bases, J lost 7 bases, and 21 bases lay in between. In germline, CDR1 is MNHEY, CDR2 SMNVEV (reference sequence). This CDR3 is built from 16 residues. CDR3 amino acids: CASSPLSGEVRNEQFF. The CDR3 nucleotides are TGTGCCAGCAGTCCATTGAGCGGAGAGGTTAGGAATGAGCAGTTCTTC.

The V and J genes are TRBV11-2 and TRBJ2-3, with D perhaps TRBD1 or TRBD2 (6 bases each). The germline V gene has CDR1 SGHAT and CDR2 FQNNGV. Between the trimmed V and J ends, which lost 1 base and 4 bases, there was a span of 12 bases. This CDR3 contains 15 residues. Here the CDR3 reads CASSLVDGGPDTQYF. As DNA, the CDR3 is TGTGCCAGCAGCTTAGTGGACGGGGGCCCAGATACGCAGTATTTT. Full variable domain (missing parts from reference TRBV11-2 and TRBJ2-3): EAGVAQSPRYKIIEKRQSVAFWCNPISGHATLYWYQQILGQGPKLLIQFQNNGVVDDSQLPKDRFSAERLKGVDSTLKIQPAKLEDSAVYLCASSLVDGGPDTQYFGPGTRLTVL.

The chain couples TRBV9 to TRBJ2-1; unclear D gene. The CDR3 sequence is 13 residues long. Germline V lookup: CDR1 SGDLS, CDR2 YYNGEE. With 0 bases removed from V and 6 bases from J, the gap between germline ends came to 7 bases. CDR3 coding DNA: TGTGCCAGCAGCGTAGCTCTGGGCAATGAGCAGTTCTTC. This codes for CASSVALGNEQFF.

The chain's CDR3 is CASSFTAGAAGELFF. The CDR3 DNA follows: TGTGCCAGCAGTTTTACAGCGGGAGCCGCCGGGGAGCTGTTTTTT. The chain has TRBV27 and TRBJ2-2; 8 positions match TRBD2. The V segment lost 3 bases and the J segment 6 bases; nucleotides outside the gene matches: 6. CDR1 and CDR2 (germline): MNHEY, SMNVEV (reference sequence). CDR3 length equals 15 residues.

The J gene is TRBJ2-7, the V gene TRBV5-4; 8 bases match TRBD2. V gave up 2 bases and J gave up 1 base; unmatched junction bases: 2. This CDR3 is built from 14 residues. Germline CDR1 reads SGHNT; CDR2 reads YYREEE (reference sequence). The CDR3, as DNA: TGTGCCAGCAGCTTCCCTAGCGGGTCCTACGAGCAGTACTTC. Its protein is CASSFPSGSYEQYF.

This clone was counted a single time. The rearrangement links TRBV30 to TRBJ2-3, with D perhaps matching TRBD2 (6 bases). Germline V gene data show CDR1 as GTSNPN and CDR2 as SVGIG (reference sequence). Trimming cost V 0 bases and J 7 bases, with 17 bases left between them. The CDR3 spans 15 residues. In DNA form, the CDR3 reads TGTGCCTGGAGTGTTCCTCAAACTAGCCCATATACGCAGTATTTT. Protein sequence: CAWSVPQTSPYTQYF. Filled out from reference TRBV30 and TRBJ2-3, the complete variable domain reads SQTIHQWPATLVQPVGSPLSLECTVEGTSNPNLYWYRQAAGRGLQLLFYSVGIGQISSEVPQNLSASRPQDRQFILSSKKLLLSDSGFYLCAWSVPQTSPYTQYFGPGTRLTVL.

The chain recombines TRBV7-9 with TRBJ1-2, with D perhaps matching TRBD1 (6 bases). Germline V lookup: CDR1 SEHNR, CDR2 FQNEAQ (reference sequence). V lost 4 bases and J lost 8, with 20 bases in between. The CDR3 length is 15 residues. The CDR3 region is CASSSSRTVHEGYTF. As DNA, the CDR3 is TGTGCCAGCAGCTCTAGCCGGACAGTTCACGAGGGCTACACCTTC.

The rearrangement links TRBV30 to TRBJ2-5; D might be TRBD2 (6 bases). Judging by the DNA end, TRBJ2-7 fits better; the J call may be wrong. Germline-derived CDR1 and CDR2 are GTSNPN and SVGIG (reference sequence). The length of the CDR3 is 13 residues. CDR3 residues: CAWSGDFPYEQYF. The CDR3 region has the DNA TGTGCCTGGAGTGGGGACTTCCCCTACGAGCAGTACTTC.

CDR3 nucleotide sequence: TGTGCCAGCAGTTACAACACCGGGGAGCTGTTTTTT. Protein product: CASSYNTGELFF. V usage is TRBV6-5 and J usage is TRBJ2-2, with unresolved D. Per the germline V gene, CDR1 is MNHEY and CDR2 is SVGAGI. CDR3 size: 12 residues. Trimming pared 2 bases from V and 2 bases from J, leaving 0 bases between.

This clone was detected once. The rearrangement uses TRBV6-5 and TRBJ1-1, with 12 bases that match TRBD1. The germline V gene encodes CDR1 MNHEY and CDR2 SVGAGI. V was clipped by 2 bases and J by 8 bases; unmatched bases: 9. CDR3 length equals 16 residues. CDR3 loop: CASSYDSGQGAREAFF. CDR3 in DNA: TGTGCCAGCAGTTACGACTCGGGACAGGGGGCGAGGGAAGCTTTCTTT.

There are a few counts of this clone. CDR3: CASSQGLAGEYF. Here the CDR3 DNA reads TGTGCCAGCAGCCAGGGACTAGCGGGAGAGTACTTC. The rearrangement uses TRBV7-9 and TRBJ2-7; TRBD2 agrees at 14 bases. Germline V gene lookup returns CDR1 SEHNR and CDR2 FQNEAQ (reference sequence). V gave up 5 bases and J gave up 11 bases; unmatched junction bases: 2. The CDR3 has 12 residues.

This rearrangement joins TRBV5-1 to TRBJ2-5; 9 nucleotides agree with TRBD2. Germline trimming cut 3 bases from V and 6 bases from J; bases unmatched to any gene: 12. The germline V gene has CDR1 SGHRS and CDR2 YFSETQ. The CDR3 has 16 residues. The CDR3 nucleotides are TGCGCCAGCAGCTCTCCATTAGCGGGAGAGAGGCAGACCCAGTACTTC. Its translation is CASSSPLAGERQTQYF.

V is TRBV27 and J is TRBJ1-5; weak D call: TRBD1 (5 bases). CDR1 is MNHEY and CDR2 is SMNVEV in the germline V gene (reference sequence). Deletions cut 2 bases from V and 2 bases from J, with 16 bases between. This CDR3 comprises 17 residues. DNA for the CDR3: TGTGCCAGCAGTTTACGGGGGAGGGGTAGCGGCAATCAGCCCCAGCATTTT. Protein sequence: CASSLRGRGSGNQPQHF.

This clone appeared a single time. The chain is built from TRBV6-5 and TRBJ1-1; D ambiguous. CDR1 and CDR2 from the germline V gene are MNHEY and SVGAGI. V lost 2 bases to trimming and J lost 3 bases, with 10 bases between them. CDR3 length: 14 amino acids. In DNA, the CDR3 is TGTGCCAGCAGTTACGAGGTCAGATACACTGAAGCTTTCTTT. Amino acids: CASSYEVRYTEAFF.

Written as DNA, the CDR3 is TGTGCCTGGAGTGAAGGTCCGACTAGCGGCTACGAGCAGTACTTC. This translates into CAWSEGPTSGYEQYF. J is TRBJ2-7 and V is TRBV30; 9 nucleotides match TRBD2. V was pared by 1 base and J by 3 bases, with 7 bases of the junction left unmatched. The CDR3 extends over 15 amino acids. The germline V gene encodes CDR1 GTSNPN and CDR2 SVGIG (reference sequence).

The chain employs TRBV19 and TRBJ2-1; D call uncertain. The CDR3 runs to 16 residues. V was clipped by 3 bases and J by 0 bases, with 12 bases between them. Germline lookup yields CDR1 LNHDA and CDR2 SQIVND (reference sequence). This CDR3 is CASSILPSSSYNEQFF. The CDR3 bases are TGTGCCAGTAGTATCCTACCCTCGAGCTCCTACAATGAGCAGTTCTTC.

This rearrangement joins TRBV6-1 to TRBJ2-3; a possible D gene is TRBD2 (6 bases). Trimming took off 2 bases at V and 5 bases at J, with 11 bases between the two ends. The CDR3 contains 14 residues. In germline, CDR1 is MNHNS, CDR2 SASEGT. The CDR3 nucleotides are TGTGCCAGCAGTGAATGGGACTCAAGAGATACGCAGTATTTT. As protein: CASSEWDSRDTQYF.

The chain carries TRBV11-3 and TRBJ2-3, with D hard to call. The germline V gene encodes CDR1 SGHNT and CDR2 YENEEA. V was pared by 4 bases and J by 2 bases, with 10 bases between. CDR3 length: 14 residues. CDR3 in amino acids: CASSSTRSTDTQYF. In DNA form, the CDR3 reads TGTGCCAGCAGCTCGACGAGGTCCACAGATACGCAGTATTTT. The full variable domain, rest sourced from reference TRBV11-3 and TRBJ2-3, is EAGVVQSPRYKIIEKKQPVAFWCNPISGHNTLYWYLQNLGQGPELLIRYENEEAVDDSQLPKDRFSAERLKGVDSTLKIQPAELGDSAVYLCASSSTRSTDTQYFGPGTRLTVL.

The chain has TRBV7-9 and TRBJ2-7; a possible D gene is TRBD2 (5 bases). The CDR3 consists of 15 residues. Trimming removed 1 base at V and 2 bases at J, with 12 bases between. The germline V gene encodes CDR1 SEHNR and CDR2 FQNEAQ (reference sequence). CDR3 amino acids: CASSLGSGITYEQYF. The CDR3 region has the DNA TGTGCCAGCAGCTTAGGGTCCGGGATCACCTACGAGCAGTACTTC.

In regard to this clone: The sample has other DNA sequences that encode this CDR3 too. The rearrangement joins TRBV11-3 to TRBJ1-1; unclear D gene. This CDR3 spans 13 amino acids. Trimming pared 5 bases from V and 0 bases from J, leaving 7 bases between. Germline V gives CDR1 SGHNT, CDR2 YENEEA. The DNA for the CDR3 is TGTGCCAGCAGCGATACAGTGAACACTGAAGCTTTCTTT. Translation gives CASSDTVNTEAFF.

The V gene is TRBV11-3, the J gene TRBJ2-3, with D perhaps TRBD2 (5 bases). V lost 1 base and J lost 2, with 13 bases in between. Germline V CDR1 and CDR2: SGHNT, YENEEA. CDR3 length equals 16 residues. The CDR3 DNA reads as TGTGCCAGCAGCTTAGTCGGTAGCGAGTTCACAGATACGCAGTATTTT. As protein: CASSLVGSEFTDTQYF.

J is TRBJ2-1 and V is TRBV6-1; perhaps TRBD1 as D (7 bases). The CDR3 spans 15 residues. The V and J ends lost 4 bases and 4 bases respectively, with 14 bases between them. CDR1 is MNHNS, CDR2 SASEGT, per germline. The chain's CDR3 is CASSGGGGTYNEQFF. As DNA, the CDR3 is TGTGCCAGCAGTGGAGGAGGGGGCACGTACAATGAGCAGTTCTTC.

The chain is built from TRBV29-1 and TRBJ1-2, with D possibly matching TRBD1 (5 bases). The CDR3 covers 14 residues. Trimming took off 4 bases at V and 8 bases at J, with 20 bases between the two ends. The V gene's germline CDR1 is SQVTM and CDR2 ANQGSEA. CDR3 nucleotides: TGCAGCGTTGGACAGCTCCCTGTCGGGGCGGGCTACACCTTC. It codes for CSVGQLPVGAGYTF.

The V gene is TRBV7-9, the J gene TRBJ2-3, with 8 bases matching TRBD1. The CDR3 sequence is 13 residues long. Germline CDR1 reads SEHNR; CDR2 reads FQNEAQ (reference sequence). Trimming at V came to 6 bases and at J to 3 bases, leaving 2 bases not matched to a gene. The CDR3 sequence is CASRRTGTDTQYF. DNA of the CDR3: TGTGCCAGCAGACGGACAGGGACAGATACGCAGTATTTT. Full variable domain (outside the CDR3, taken from reference TRBV7-9 and TRBJ2-3): DTGVSQNPRHKITKRGQNVTFRCDPISEHNRLYWYRQTLGQGPEFLTYFQNEAQLEKSRLLSDRFSAERPKGSFSTLEIQRTEQGDSAMYLCASRRTGTDTQYFGPGTRLTVL.

The V call is TRBV25-1, the J call TRBJ2-5; 12 bases fit TRBD2. With 5 bases clipped from V and 5 bases from J, the junction kept 12 bases outside the gene matches. This CDR3 is 17 amino acids long. Germline V gene lookup returns CDR1 MGHDK and CDR2 SYGVNS. This chain's CDR3 is CASSTGTSGFGAETQYF. The CDR3 nucleotides are TGTGCCAGCAGTACAGGGACTAGCGGGTTTGGCGCGGAGACCCAGTACTTC.

The chain couples TRBV28 to TRBJ2-7; D might be TRBD2 (6 bases). Germline CDR1 is MDHEN and CDR2 is SYDVKM. The CDR3 spans 14 residues. V was pared by 1 base and J by 5 bases, with 12 bases between. The CDR3 loop is CASSLLGGADEQYF. The CDR3 DNA reads TGTGCCAGCAGTTTATTGGGGGGAGCCGACGAGCAGTACTTC.

Comments on this clone: The same CDR3 is also encoded by other DNA sequences in this sample. This chain uses TRBV9 with TRBJ2-7; D remains ambiguous. The CDR3 spans 11 residues. The V end was cut by 0 bases, the J end by 4 bases, with 2 bases between. Germline V lookup: CDR1 SGDLS, CDR2 YYNGEE. Here the CDR3 DNA reads TGTGCCAGCAGCGTAGGGTACGAGCAGTACTTC. Translation: CASSVGYEQYF. The whole variable domain, remainder taken from reference TRBV9 and TRBJ2-7, is DSGVTQTPKHLITATGQRVTLRCSPRSGDLSVYWYQQSLDQGLQFLIQYYNGEERAKGNILERFSAQQFPDLHSELNLSSLELGDSALYFCASSVGYEQYFGPGTRLTVT.

The J gene is TRBJ1-6, the V gene TRBV27; D is unresolved. There are 16 residues in the CDR3. CDR1 and CDR2 (germline): MNHEY, SMNVEV (reference sequence). The V gene lost 3 bases and the J gene lost 7 bases, with 16 bases spanning the gap. CDR3 nucleotides: TGTGCCAGCAGTTTCGAGGTCGGCCAGTCAAATTCACCCCTCCACTTT. Translation gives CASSFEVGQSNSPLHF.